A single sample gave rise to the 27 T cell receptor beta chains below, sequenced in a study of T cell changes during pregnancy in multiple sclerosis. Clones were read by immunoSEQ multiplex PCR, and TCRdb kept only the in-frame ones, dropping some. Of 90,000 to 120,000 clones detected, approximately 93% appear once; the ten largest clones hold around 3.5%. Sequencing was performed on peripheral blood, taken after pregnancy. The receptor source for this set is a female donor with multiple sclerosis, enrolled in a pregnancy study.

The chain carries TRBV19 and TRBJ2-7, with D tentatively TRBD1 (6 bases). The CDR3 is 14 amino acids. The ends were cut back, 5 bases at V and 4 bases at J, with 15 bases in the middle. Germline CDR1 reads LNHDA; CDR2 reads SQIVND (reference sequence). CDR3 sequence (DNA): TGTGCCAGTAGTCCGTTGCAGGGGAGATACGAGCAGTACTTC. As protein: CASSPLQGRYEQYF.

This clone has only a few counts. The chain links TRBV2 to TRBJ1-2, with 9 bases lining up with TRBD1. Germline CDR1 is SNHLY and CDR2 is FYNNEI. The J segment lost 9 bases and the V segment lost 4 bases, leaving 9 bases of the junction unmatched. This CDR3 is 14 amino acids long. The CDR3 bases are TGTGCCAGCAGTGGGGGTACAGGGGGCCTGCGCTACACCTTC. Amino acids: CASSGGTGGLRYTF.

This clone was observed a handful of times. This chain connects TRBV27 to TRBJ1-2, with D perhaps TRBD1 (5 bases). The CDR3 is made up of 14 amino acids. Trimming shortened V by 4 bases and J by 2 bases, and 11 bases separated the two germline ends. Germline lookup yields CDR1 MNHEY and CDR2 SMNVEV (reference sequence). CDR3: CASSSRARNYGYTF. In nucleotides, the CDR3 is TGTGCCAGCAGTTCCAGGGCGCGCAACTATGGCTACACCTTC.

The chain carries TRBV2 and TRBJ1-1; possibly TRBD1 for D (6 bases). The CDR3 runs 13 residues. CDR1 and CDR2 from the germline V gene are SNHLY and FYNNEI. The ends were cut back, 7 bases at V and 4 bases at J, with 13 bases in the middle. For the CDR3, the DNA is TGTGCCAGCACCGAAGGGGGTATCACTGAAGCTTTCTTT. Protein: CASTEGGITEAFF. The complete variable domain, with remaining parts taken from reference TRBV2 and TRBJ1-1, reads EPEVTQTPSHQVTQMGQEVILRCVPISNHLYFYWYRQILGQKVEFLVSFYNNEISEKSEIFDDQFSVERPDGSNFTLKIRSTKLEDSAMYFCASTEGGITEAFFGQGTRLTVV.

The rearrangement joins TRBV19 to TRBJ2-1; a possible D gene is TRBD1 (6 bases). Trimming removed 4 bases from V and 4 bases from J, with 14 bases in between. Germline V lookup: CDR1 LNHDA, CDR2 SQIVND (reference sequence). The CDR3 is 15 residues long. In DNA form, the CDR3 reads TGTGCCAGTAGTACCCACAGGGTCCAGTACAATGAGCAGTTCTTC. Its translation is CASSTHRVQYNEQFF. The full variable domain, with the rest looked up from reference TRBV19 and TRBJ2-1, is DGGITQSPKYLFRKEGQNVTLSCEQNLNHDAMYWYRQDPGQGLRLIYYSQIVNDFQKGDIAEGYSVSREKKESFPLTVTSAQKNPTAFYLCASSTHRVQYNEQFFGPGTRLTVL.

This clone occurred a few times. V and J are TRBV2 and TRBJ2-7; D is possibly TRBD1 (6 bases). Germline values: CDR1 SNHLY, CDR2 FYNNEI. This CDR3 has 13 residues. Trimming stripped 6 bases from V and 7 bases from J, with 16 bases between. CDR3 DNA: TGTGCCAGCAGGAGGGGGTTGGGTCGTGAGCAGTACTTC. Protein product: CASRRGLGREQYF.

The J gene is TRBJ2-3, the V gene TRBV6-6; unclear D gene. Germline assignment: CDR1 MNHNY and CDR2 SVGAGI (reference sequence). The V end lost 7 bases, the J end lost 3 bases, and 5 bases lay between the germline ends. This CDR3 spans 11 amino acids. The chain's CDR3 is CASIQTDTQYF. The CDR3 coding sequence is TGTGCCAGCATTCAAACAGATACGCAGTATTTT.

The CDR3 sequence is CATSNFYSNQPQHF. The CDR3, as DNA: TGTGCCACCTCGAATTTCTATAGCAATCAGCCCCAGCATTTT. The chain is built from TRBV19 and TRBJ1-5; D uncertain. Germline CDR1 is LNHDA and CDR2 is SQIVND (reference sequence). The CDR3 length is 14 residues. V dropped 10 bases and J dropped 0 bases, with 13 bases sitting between them.

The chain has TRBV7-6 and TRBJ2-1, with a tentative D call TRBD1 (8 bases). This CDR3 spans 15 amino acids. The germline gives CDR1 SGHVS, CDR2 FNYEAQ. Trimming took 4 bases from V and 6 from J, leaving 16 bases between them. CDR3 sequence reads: CASSSGHRGGNEQFF. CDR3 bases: TGTGCCAGCAGCTCGGGCCACAGGGGGGGCAATGAGCAGTTCTTC.

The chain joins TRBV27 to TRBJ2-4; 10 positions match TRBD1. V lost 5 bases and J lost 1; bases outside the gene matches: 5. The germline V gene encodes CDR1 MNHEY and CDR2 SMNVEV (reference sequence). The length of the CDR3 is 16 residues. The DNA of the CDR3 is TGTGCCAGCAGTCCAAGACAGGGGGCGGCCAAAAACATTCAGTACTTC. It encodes CASSPRQGAAKNIQYF.

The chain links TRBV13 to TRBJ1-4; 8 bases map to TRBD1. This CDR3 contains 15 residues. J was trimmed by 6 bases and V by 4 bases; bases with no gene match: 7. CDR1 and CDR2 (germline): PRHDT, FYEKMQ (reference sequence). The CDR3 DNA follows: TGTGCCAGCAGCTCATCCGGACAGGGATATGAAAAACTGTTTTTT. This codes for CASSSSGQGYEKLFF.

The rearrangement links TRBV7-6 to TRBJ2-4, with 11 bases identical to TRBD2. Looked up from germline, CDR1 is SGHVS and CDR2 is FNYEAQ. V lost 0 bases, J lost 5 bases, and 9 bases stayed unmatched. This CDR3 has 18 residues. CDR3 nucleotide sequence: TGTGCCAGCAGCTTAGCGGCGCCTAGCGGGGGGCCGGAAAACATTCAGTACTTC. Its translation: CASSLAAPSGGPENIQYF.

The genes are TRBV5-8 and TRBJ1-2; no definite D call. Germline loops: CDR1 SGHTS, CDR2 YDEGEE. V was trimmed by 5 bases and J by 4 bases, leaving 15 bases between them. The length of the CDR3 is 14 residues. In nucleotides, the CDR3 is TGTGCCAGCAGGCCCGGGAGGCGAGGCTATGGCTACACCTTC. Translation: CASRPGRRGYGYTF.

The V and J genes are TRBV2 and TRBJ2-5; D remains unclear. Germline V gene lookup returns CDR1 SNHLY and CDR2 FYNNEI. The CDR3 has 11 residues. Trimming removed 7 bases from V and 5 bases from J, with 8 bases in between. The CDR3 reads CASNPGETQYF. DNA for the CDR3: TGTGCCAGCAACCCCGGGGAGACCCAGTACTTC.

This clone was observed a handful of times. In DNA, the CDR3 is TGTGCCAGCTCACCACGGCAGGGGAGAACTGAAGCTTTCTTT. It yields the protein CASSPRQGRTEAFF. J is TRBJ1-1 and V is TRBV18, with D perhaps TRBD1 (6 bases). CDR1 and CDR2 (germline): KGHSH, LQKENI. The CDR3 consists of 14 residues. V gave up 1 base and J gave up 5 bases, with 11 bases separating them.

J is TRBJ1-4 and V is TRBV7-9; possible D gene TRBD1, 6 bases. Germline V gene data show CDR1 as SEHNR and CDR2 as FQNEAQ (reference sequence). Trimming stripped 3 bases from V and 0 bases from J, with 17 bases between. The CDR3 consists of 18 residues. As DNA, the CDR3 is TGTGCCAGCAGCTTTTCGACAGGACCTCGTTCAACTAATGAAAAACTGTTTTTT. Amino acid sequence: CASSFSTGPRSTNEKLFF.

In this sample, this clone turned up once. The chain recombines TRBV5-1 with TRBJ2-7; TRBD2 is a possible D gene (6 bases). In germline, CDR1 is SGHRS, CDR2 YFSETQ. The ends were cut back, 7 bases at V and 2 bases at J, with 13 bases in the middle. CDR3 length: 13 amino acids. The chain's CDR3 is CASGRSRTYEQYF. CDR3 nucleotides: TGCGCCAGCGGGAGGTCTAGGACCTACGAGCAGTACTTC.

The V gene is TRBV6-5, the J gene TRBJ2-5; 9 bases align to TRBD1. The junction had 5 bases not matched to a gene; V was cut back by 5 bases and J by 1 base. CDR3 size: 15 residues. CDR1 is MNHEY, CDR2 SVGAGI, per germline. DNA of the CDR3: TGTGCCAGCAGTCAACCGGGACAGGGCCAAGAGACCCAGTACTTC. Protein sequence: CASSQPGQGQETQYF.

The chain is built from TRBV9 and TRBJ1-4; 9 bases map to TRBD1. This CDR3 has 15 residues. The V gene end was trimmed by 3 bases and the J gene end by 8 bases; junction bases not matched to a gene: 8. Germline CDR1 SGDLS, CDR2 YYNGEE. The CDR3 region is CASSGRDRVEEKLFF. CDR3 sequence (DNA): TGTGCCAGCAGCGGCCGGGACAGGGTAGAAGAAAAACTGTTTTTT.

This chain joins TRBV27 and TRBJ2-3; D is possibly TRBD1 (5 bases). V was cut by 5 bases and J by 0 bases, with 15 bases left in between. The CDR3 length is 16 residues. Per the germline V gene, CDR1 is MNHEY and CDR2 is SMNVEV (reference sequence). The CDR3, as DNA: TGTGCCAGCAGTGCAGGGTATGCACTAAGCACAGATACGCAGTATTTT. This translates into CASSAGYALSTDTQYF.

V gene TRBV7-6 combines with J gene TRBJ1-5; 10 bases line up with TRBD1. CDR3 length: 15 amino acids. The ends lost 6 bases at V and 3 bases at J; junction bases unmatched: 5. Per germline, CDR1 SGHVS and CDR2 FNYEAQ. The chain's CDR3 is CASSTGTGANQPQHF. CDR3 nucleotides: TGTGCCAGCAGTACCGGGACAGGGGCCAATCAGCCCCAGCATTTT.

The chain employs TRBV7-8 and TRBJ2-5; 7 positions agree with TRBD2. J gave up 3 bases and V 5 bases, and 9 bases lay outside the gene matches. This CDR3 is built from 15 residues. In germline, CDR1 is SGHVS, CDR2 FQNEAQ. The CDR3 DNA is TGTGCCAGCAGCCCGTGGGGGGGAGCCAAAGAGACCCAGTACTTC. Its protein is CASSPWGGAKETQYF. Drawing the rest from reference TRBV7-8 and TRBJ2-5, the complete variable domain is GAGVSQSPRYKVAKRGQDVALRCDPISGHVSLFWYQQALGQGPEFLTYFQNEAQLDKSGLPSDRFFAERPEGSVSTLKIQRTQQEDSAVYLCASSPWGGAKETQYFGPGTRLLVL.

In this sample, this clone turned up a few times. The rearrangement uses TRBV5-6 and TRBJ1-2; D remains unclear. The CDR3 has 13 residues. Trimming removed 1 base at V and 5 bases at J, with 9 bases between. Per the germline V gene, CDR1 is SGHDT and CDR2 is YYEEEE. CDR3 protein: CASSLRERYGYTF. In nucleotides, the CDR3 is TGTGCCAGCAGCTTGAGGGAGAGGTATGGCTACACCTTC.

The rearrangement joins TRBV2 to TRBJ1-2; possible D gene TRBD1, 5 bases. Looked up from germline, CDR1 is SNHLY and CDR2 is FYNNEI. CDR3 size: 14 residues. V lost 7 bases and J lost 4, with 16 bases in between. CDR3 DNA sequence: TGTGCCAGCACCTCCGGGTTCGGGGGCTATGGCTACACCTTC. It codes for CASTSGFGGYGYTF.

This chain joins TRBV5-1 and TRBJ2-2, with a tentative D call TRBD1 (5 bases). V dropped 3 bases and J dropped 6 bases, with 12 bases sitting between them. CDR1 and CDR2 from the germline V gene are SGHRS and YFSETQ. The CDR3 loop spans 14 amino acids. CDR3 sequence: CASSSGRGAGELFF. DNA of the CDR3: TGCGCCAGCAGCTCAGGAAGGGGTGCCGGGGAGCTGTTTTTT.

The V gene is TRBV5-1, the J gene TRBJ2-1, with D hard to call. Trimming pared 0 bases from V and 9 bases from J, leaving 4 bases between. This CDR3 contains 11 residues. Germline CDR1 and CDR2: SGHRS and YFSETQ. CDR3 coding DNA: TGCGCCAGCAGCTTGGGGAGTGAGCAGTTCTTC. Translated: CASSLGSEQFF.

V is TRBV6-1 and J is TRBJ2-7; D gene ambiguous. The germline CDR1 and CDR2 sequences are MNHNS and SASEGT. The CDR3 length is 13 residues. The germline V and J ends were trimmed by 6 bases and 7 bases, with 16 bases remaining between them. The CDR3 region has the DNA TGTGCCAGCAGCGTAGCTTATTCGGGTGAGCAGTACTTC. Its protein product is CASSVAYSGEQYF.